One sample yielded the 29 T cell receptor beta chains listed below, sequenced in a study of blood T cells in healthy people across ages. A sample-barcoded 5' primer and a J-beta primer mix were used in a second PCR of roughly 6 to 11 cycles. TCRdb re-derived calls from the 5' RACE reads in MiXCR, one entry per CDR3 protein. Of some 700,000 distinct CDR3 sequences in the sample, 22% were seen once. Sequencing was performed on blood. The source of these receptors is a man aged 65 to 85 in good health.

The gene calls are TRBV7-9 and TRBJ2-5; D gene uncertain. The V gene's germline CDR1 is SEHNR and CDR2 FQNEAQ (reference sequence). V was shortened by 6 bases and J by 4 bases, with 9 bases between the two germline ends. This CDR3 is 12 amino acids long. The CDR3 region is CASRDLGETQYF. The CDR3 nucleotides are TGTGCCAGCAGGGATCTGGGAGAGACCCAGTACTTC. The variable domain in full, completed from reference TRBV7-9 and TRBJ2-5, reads DTGVSQNPRHKITKRGQNVTFRCDPISEHNRLYWYRQTLGQGPEFLTYFQNEAQLEKSRLLSDRFSAERPKGSFSTLEIQRTEQGDSAMYLCASRDLGETQYFGPGTRLLVL.

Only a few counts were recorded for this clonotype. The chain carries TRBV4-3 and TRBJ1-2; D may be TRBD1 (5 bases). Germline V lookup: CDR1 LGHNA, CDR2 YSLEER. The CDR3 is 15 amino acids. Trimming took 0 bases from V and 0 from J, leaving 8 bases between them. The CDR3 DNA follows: TGCGCCAGCAGCCAAGAGGACACAACTAACTATGGCTACACCTTC. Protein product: CASSQEDTTNYGYTF.

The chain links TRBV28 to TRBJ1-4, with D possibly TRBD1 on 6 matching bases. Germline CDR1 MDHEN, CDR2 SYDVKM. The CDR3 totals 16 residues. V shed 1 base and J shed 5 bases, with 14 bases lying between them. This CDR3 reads CASSLSRGADNEKLFF. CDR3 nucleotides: TGTGCCAGCAGTTTATCCCGGGGGGCAGACAATGAAAAACTGTTTTTT.

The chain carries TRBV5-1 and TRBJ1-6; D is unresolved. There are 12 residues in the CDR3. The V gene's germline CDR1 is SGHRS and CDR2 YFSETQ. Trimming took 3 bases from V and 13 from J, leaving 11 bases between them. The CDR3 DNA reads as TGCGCCAGCAGCTCGGAGTTAGGGCCCCTCCACTTT. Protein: CASSSELGPLHF.

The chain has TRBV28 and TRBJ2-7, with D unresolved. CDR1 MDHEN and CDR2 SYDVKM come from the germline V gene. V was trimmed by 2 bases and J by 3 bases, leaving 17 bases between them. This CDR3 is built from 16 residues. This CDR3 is CASSLNEVRTHYEQYV. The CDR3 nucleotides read TGTGCCAGCAGTTTAAATGAGGTCAGGACCCACTACGAGCAGTACGTC.

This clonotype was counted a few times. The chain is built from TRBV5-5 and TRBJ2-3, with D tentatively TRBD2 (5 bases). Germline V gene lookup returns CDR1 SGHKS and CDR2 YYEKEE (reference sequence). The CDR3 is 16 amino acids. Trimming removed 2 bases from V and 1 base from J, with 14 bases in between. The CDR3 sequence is CASSLDGRVGTDTQYF. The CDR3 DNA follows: TGTGCCAGCAGCTTAGATGGGAGAGTGGGCACAGATACGCAGTATTTT.

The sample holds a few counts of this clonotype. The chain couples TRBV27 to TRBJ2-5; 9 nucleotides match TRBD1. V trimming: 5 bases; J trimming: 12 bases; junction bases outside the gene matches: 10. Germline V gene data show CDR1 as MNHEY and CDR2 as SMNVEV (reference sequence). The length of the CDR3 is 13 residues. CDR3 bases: TGTGCCAGCAGTGCTGACAGGGGGAGAGGCGAGTACTTC. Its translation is CASSADRGRGEYF.

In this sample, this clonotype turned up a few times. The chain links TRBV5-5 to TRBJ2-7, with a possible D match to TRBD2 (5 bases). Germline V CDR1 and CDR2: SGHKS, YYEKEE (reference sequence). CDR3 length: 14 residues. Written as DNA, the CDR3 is TGTGCCAGCAGCTTGGGGAGTCCTCTAGCCGAGCAGCACGTC. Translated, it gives CASSLGSPLAEQHV.

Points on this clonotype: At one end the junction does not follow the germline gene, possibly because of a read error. The CDR3 spells CASSLDEGRRTEPFF. CDR3 bases: TGCGCCAGCAGCTTGGATGAGGGGCGGAGGACTGAACCTTTCTTT. This sequence joins TRBV5-1 and TRBJ1-1, with D perhaps TRBD1 (5 bases). The CDR3 is made up of 15 amino acids. CDR1 is SGHRS and CDR2 is YFSETQ in the germline V gene. Complete variable domain (other parts from reference TRBV5-1 and TRBJ1-1): KAGVTQTPRYLIKTRGQQVTLSCSPISGHRSVSWYQQTPGQGLQFLFEYFSETQRNKGNFPGRFSGRQFSNSRSEMNVSTLELGDSALYLCASSLDEGRRTEPFFGQGTRLTVV.

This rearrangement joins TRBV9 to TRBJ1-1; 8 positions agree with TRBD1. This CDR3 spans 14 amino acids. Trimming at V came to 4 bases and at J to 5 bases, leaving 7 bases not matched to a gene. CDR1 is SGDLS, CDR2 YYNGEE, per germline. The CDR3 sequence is CASSYHDRGTEAFF. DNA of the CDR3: TGTGCCAGCAGCTATCATGACAGGGGAACTGAAGCTTTCTTT.

The CDR3 sequence: CASRRGLAGIQNIQYF. DNA for the CDR3: TGTGCCAGCAGACGGGGACTAGCGGGGATCCAAAACATTCAGTACTTC. The chain uses TRBV6-2 or TRBV6-3 and TRBJ2-4; 13 positions agree with TRBD2. V lost 6 bases and J lost 5; bases outside the gene matches: 7. The CDR3 has 16 residues. Looked up from germline, CDR1 is MNHEY and CDR2 is SVGEGT.

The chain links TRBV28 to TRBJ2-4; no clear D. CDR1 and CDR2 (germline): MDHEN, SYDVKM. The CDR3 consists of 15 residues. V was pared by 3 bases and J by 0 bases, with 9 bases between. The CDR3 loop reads CASSFPTEAKNIQYF. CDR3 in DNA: TGTGCCAGCAGTTTCCCCACAGAAGCCAAAAACATTCAGTACTTC.

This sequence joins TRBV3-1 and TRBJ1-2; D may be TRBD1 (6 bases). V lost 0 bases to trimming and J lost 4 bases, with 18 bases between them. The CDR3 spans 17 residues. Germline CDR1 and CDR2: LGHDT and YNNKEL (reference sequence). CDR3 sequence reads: CASSQDHGGDGGYGYTF. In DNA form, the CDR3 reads TGTGCCAGCAGCCAAGACCACGGGGGCGATGGGGGCTATGGCTACACCTTC.

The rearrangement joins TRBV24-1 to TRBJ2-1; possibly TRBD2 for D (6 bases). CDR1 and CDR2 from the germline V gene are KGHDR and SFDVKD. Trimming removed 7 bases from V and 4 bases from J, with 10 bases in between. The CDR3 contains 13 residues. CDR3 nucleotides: TGTGCCACCAGCGGGAGTTTTTACAATGAGCAGTTCTTC. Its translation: CATSGSFYNEQFF.

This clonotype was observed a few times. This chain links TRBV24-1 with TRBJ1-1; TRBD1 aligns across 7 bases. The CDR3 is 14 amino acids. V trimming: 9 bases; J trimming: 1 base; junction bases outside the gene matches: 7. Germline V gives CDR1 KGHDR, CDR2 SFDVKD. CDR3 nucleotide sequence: TGTGCCACCGCACAGGGGCAGCAGAACACTGAAGCTTTCTTT. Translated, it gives CATAQGQQNTEAFF.

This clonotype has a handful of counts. Here the CDR3 DNA reads TGTGCCAGTAGTGCCTTCGGGGGGAATCAGCCCCAGCATTTT. Protein: CASSAFGGNQPQHF. V is TRBV19 and J is TRBJ1-5, with D perhaps matching TRBD1 (5 bases). From germline, CDR1 is LNHDA and CDR2 SQIVND (reference sequence). The CDR3 sequence is 14 residues long. The V end lost 5 bases, the J end lost 4 bases, and 12 bases lay between the germline ends.

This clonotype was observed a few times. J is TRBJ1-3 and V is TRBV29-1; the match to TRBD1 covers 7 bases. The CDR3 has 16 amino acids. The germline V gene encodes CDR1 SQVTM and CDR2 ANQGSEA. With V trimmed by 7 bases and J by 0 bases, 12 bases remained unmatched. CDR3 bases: TGCAGCGCCACCACATTACAGGGGACCTCTGGAAACACCATATATTTT. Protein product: CSATTLQGTSGNTIYF.

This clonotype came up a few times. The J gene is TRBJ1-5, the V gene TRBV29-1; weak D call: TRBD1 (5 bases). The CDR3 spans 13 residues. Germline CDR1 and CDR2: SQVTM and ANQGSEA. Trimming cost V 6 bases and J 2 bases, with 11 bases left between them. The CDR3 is CSVLGERNQPQHF. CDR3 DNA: TGCAGCGTATTAGGGGAGCGCAATCAGCCCCAGCATTTT. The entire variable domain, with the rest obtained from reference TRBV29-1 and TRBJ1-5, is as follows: SAVISQKPSRDICQRGTSLTIQCQVDSQVTMMFWYRQQPGQSLTLIATANQGSEATYESGFVIDKFPISRPNLTFSTLTVSNMSPEDSSIYLCSVLGERNQPQHFGDGTRLSIL.

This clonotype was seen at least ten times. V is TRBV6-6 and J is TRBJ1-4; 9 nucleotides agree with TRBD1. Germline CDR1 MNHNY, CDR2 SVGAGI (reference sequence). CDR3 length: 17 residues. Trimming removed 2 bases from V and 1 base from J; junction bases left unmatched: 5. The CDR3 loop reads CASSYGTGGETNEKLFF. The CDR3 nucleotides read TGTGCCAGCAGTTACGGTACAGGGGGCGAAACTAATGAAAAACTGTTTTTT.

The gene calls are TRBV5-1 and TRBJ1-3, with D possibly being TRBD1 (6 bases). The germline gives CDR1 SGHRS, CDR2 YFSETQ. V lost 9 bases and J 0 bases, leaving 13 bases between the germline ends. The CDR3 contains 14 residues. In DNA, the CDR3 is TGCGCCACCCGGGACACGAGCTCTGGAAACACCATATATTTT. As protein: CATRDTSSGNTIYF.

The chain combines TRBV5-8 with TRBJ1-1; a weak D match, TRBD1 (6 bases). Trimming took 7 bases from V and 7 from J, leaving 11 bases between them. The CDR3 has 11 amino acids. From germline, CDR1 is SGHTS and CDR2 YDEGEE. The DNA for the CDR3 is TGTGCCAGCGGGTTACAGGGTGAAGCTTTCTTT. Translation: CASGLQGEAFF.

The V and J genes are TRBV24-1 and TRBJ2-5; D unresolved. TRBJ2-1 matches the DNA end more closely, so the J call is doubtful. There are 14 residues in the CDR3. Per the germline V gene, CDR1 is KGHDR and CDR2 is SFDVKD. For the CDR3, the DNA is TGTGCCACCAGTGATCCGGACGGATACAATGAGCAGTTCTTC. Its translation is CATSDPDGYNEQFF.

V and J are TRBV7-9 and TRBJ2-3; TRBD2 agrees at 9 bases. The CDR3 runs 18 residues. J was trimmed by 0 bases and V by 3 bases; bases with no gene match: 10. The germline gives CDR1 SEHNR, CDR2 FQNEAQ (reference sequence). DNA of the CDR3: TGTGCCAGCAGCTTTGGGCTAGCGGGATTATCTAGCACAGATACGCAGTATTTT. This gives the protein CASSFGLAGLSSTDTQYF.

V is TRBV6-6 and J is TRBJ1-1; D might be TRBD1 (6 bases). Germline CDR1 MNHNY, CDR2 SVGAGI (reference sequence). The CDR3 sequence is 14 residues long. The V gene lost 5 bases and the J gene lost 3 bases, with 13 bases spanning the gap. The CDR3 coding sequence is TGTGCCAGCAGTCGGACAGTCAGGGACACTGAAGCTTTCTTT. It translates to CASSRTVRDTEAFF.

This chain's CDR3 is CASSSQSGRRSDTQYF. CDR3 DNA: TGTGCCAGCAGCTCACAGAGCGGGAGGAGGTCAGATACGCAGTATTTT. V is TRBV9 and J is TRBJ2-3; 9 positions agree with TRBD2. From germline, CDR1 is SGDLS and CDR2 YYNGEE. The CDR3 has 16 amino acids. Trimming took 4 bases from V and 4 from J; bases not matched to a gene: 10.

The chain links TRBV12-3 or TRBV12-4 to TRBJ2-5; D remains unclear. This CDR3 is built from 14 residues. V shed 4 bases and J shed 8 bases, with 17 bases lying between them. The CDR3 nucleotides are TGTGCCAGCAGTTCGGCCCCGCTGCAACGTACCCAGTACTTC. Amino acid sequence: CASSSAPLQRTQYF.

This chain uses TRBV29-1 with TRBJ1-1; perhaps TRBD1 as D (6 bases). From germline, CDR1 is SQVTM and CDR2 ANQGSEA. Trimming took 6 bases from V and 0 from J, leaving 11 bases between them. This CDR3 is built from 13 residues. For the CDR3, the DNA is TGCAGCGTGGTTCGGACAGTGAACACTGAAGCTTTCTTT. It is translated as CSVVRTVNTEAFF.

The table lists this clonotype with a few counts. CDR3 sequence: CASSQTGTGLTNEKLFF. The CDR3 DNA reads TGTGCCAGCAGTCAAACCGGGACAGGGTTAACTAATGAAAAACTGTTTTTT. V gene TRBV12-3 or TRBV12-4 combines with J gene TRBJ1-4; 9 nucleotides agree with TRBD1. The length of the CDR3 is 17 residues. Losses at the gene ends were 5 bases for V and 1 base for J; bases not matched to a gene: 8.

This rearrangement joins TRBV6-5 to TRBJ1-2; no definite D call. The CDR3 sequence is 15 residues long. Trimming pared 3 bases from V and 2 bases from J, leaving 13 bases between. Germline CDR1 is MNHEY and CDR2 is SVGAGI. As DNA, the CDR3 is TGTGCCAGCAGTTATGGCCGAACAAACAACTATGGCTACACCTTC. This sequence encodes CASSYGRTNNYGYTF.